This TCR beta chain was profiled in a study of blood T cells in healthy people across ages. Findings and limits, study-wide: The unsorted PBMCs prevented any conclusive comparison of naive versus antigen-experienced cells.

Comments on this clonotype: Its antigen is not known.

CDR3 length: 15 residues. Per germline, CDR1 SGHKS and CDR2 YYEKEE (reference sequence). V shed 0 bases and J 8 bases; nucleotides not matched to a gene: 8. The authors ran a second PCR of 7 to 11 cycles using a sample-barcoded 5' primer and a J-beta primer mix. A template-switch adaptor containing 12 random nucleotides labeled each cDNA molecule. Every individual sample yielded 2.5 million or more paired-end reads (each containing CDR3). Each CDR3 protein gets one entry after TCRdb re-called the 5' RACE reads with MiXCR. The sample consists of about 1.6 million distinct CDR3 sequences, 34% of them appearing once.

This TCR was sampled from a woman aged 25 to 45 in good health. Source material: blood. This chain links TRBV5-5 with TRBJ1-2; the match to TRBD1 covers 9 bases. The CDR3 DNA follows: TGTGCCAGCAGCTTGGAATCGGGACAGGGAAGAGGCTACACCTTC. This translates into CASSLESGQGRGYTF.